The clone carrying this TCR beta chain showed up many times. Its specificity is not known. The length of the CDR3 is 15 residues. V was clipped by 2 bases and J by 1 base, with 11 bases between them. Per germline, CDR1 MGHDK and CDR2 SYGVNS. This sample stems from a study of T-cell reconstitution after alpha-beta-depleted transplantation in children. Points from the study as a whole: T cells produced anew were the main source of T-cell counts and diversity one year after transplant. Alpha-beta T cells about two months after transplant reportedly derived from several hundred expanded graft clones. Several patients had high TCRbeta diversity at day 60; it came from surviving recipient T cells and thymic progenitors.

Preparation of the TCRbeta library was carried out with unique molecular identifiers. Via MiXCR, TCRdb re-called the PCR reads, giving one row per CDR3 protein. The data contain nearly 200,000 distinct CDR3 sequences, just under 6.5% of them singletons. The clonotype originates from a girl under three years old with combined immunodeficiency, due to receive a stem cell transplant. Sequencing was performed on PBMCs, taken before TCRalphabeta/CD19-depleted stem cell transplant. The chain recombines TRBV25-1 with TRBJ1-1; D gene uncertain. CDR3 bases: TGTGCCAGCAGTGAAAGAGCATTCCGGAACACTGAAGCTTTCTTT. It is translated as CASSERAFRNTEAFF.